This T cell receptor beta chain was recovered during a study of T cells in Graves' hyperthyroidism and ophthalmopathy. Researchers took RNA transcripts and amplified the TCR beta CDR3 regions from them. HTBI primers were used for first-round RT-PCR of the TCR CDR3. TCRdb used MiXCR to reprocess the multiplex PCR reads, holding one entry per CDR3 protein. Of about 640,000 distinct CDR3 sequences listed, about 45% were seen once; the top ten hold more than 7%. The germline gives CDR1 ENHRY, CDR2 SYGVKD. The V end was cut by 4 bases, the J end by 6 bases, with 13 bases between. The CDR3 spans 13 residues.

The gene calls are TRBV10-3 and TRBJ2-7; perhaps TRBD2 as D (5 bases). The clonotype originates from an adult man with Graves' disease, either hyperthyroidism or ophthalmopathy (not recorded which). The sample comprised peripheral blood or thyroid tissue (not recorded which). The CDR3 region has the DNA TGTGCCATCAGTGCGTCGCGGACTGCCGAGCAGTACTTC. It specifies CAISASRTAEQYF.